The 29 T cell receptor beta chains in this list originate from one sample, sequenced in a study of neurological immune-mediated disorders. TCRdb re-derived calls from the 5' RACE reads in MiXCR, one entry per CDR3 protein. Counted here are around 71,000 distinct CDR3 sequences, roughly 13% occurring once; the ten biggest clones make up 4.6%. Indicated time point: longitudinal time-point 1 (baseline). Sequences were obtained from PBMCs. Receptors were obtained from a female donor with HTLV-1-associated myelopathy (HAM/TSP).

The chain joins TRBV4-1 to TRBJ2-7; TRBD1 matches at 9 bases. The germline V gene has CDR1 MGHRA and CDR2 YSYEKL. This CDR3 is built from 14 residues. Germline trimming cut 8 bases from V and 4 bases from J; bases unmatched to any gene: 9. The CDR3 DNA reads as TGCGCCAGCGCTCCCGGGACAGGGTTATACGAGCAGTACTTC. This encodes CASAPGTGLYEQYF.

This clonotype showed up many times. The rearrangement uses TRBV2 and TRBJ2-7, with 8 bases fitting TRBD2. CDR1 is SNHLY, CDR2 FYNNEI, per germline. This CDR3 spans 15 amino acids. V shed 1 base, J shed 3 bases, and the junction held 5 bases outside the gene matches. CDR3 DNA: TGTGCCAGCAGTGAAGGTAGCGGGGTATTCTACGAGCAGTACTTC. It codes for CASSEGSGVFYEQYF.

This clonotype was detected ten times or more. This sequence joins TRBV7-9 and TRBJ2-1; D may be TRBD2 (7 bases). This CDR3 is 15 amino acids long. Deletions cut 2 bases from V and 8 bases from J, with 16 bases between. The germline gives CDR1 SEHNR, CDR2 FQNEAQ (reference sequence). The CDR3 sequence is CASSLWGGAFDEQFF. The CDR3, as DNA: TGTGCCAGCAGCTTATGGGGGGGGGCCTTCGATGAGCAGTTCTTC.

Ten or more counts support this clonotype. The chain combines TRBV21-1 with TRBJ2-1; no DNA check was done on the table's D call, TRBD2. TRBV21-1 is a pseudogene segment. This CDR3 has 19 amino acids. CDR3 sequence reads: CASSRERTSGGLGLDEQFF. CDR3 sequence (DNA): TGTGCCAGCAGCAGAGAAAGGACTAGCGGGGGCCTAGGGTTAGATGAGCAGTTCTTC.

This clonotype was recorded at least ten times. The rearrangement uses TRBV10-3 and TRBJ2-6, with a tentative D call TRBD1 (5 bases). This CDR3 region has 16 residues. Germline V CDR1 and CDR2: ENHRY, SYGVKD. Trimming took 0 bases from V and 10 from J, leaving 16 bases between them. The CDR3 DNA is TGTGCCATCAGTGAGTCGAGGTCAGGGTACAATAACGTCCTGACTTTC. This codes for CAISESRSGYNNVLTF.

This clonotype was seen at least ten times. V usage is TRBV20-1 and J usage is TRBJ2-5; D might be TRBD1 or TRBD2, each matching 6 bases. The germline V gene has CDR1 DFQATT and CDR2 SNEGSKA (reference sequence). V was trimmed by 7 bases and J by 5 bases, leaving 17 bases between them. This CDR3 region has 13 residues. DNA for the CDR3: TGCAGTGGTACTCGGGGGCGGTTGGAGACCCAGTACTTC. Translating it yields CSGTRGRLETQYF.

At least ten counts were recorded for this clonotype. V and J are TRBV5-6 and TRBJ2-2; no firm D call. The V end was cut by 1 base, the J end by 1 base, with 2 bases between. CDR3 length: 13 amino acids. Looked up from germline, CDR1 is SGHDT and CDR2 is YYEEEE. CDR3 sequence: CASSLMNTGELFF. The CDR3 DNA reads as TGTGCCAGCAGCTTGATGAACACCGGGGAGCTGTTTTTT.

Many counts were recorded for this clonotype. The chain carries TRBV28 and TRBJ2-7, with D perhaps matching TRBD1 or TRBD2 (5 bases each). The germline CDR1 and CDR2 sequences are MDHEN and SYDVKM. V was pared by 3 bases and J by 0 bases, with 12 bases between. The CDR3 consists of 15 residues. The CDR3 is CASSLGVPGSYEQYF. CDR3 in DNA: TGTGCCAGCAGTTTGGGGGTCCCCGGCTCCTACGAGCAGTACTTC.

Here the CDR3 reads CASSTTGRVQPQHF. As DNA, the CDR3 is TGTGCCAGCAGTACAACAGGGAGGGTTCAGCCCCAGCATTTT. This chain links TRBV6-6 with TRBJ1-5, with D tentatively TRBD1 (6 bases). The length of the CDR3 is 14 residues. Per the germline V gene, CDR1 is MNHNY and CDR2 is SVGAGI (reference sequence). The germline V and J ends were trimmed by 5 bases and 6 bases, with 14 bases remaining between them.

At least ten counts were recorded for this clonotype. The rearrangement links TRBV24-1 to TRBJ2-5; TRBD1 matches at 8 bases. CDR1 is KGHDR and CDR2 is SFDVKD in the germline V gene. This CDR3 is 16 amino acids long. Trimming removed 3 bases from V and 5 bases from J; junction bases left unmatched: 10. Written as DNA, the CDR3 is TGTGCCACCAGTGATCCGCGACAGGGGATCGGGGAGACCCAGTACTTC. It is translated as CATSDPRQGIGETQYF.

The sample holds many counts of this clonotype. The CDR3 sequence is CASRQDRATYEQYF. The CDR3 nucleotides read TGTGCCAGCAGGCAGGACAGGGCAACCTACGAGCAGTACTTC. The chain couples TRBV12-3 or TRBV12-4 to TRBJ2-7, with 8 bases lining up with TRBD1. Trimming cost V 6 bases and J 2 bases; bases outside gene matches: 6. The CDR3 totals 14 residues.

This clonotype was counted ten times or more. J is TRBJ1-6 and V is TRBV10-3; maybe TRBD1 (5 bases). The CDR3 runs to 15 residues. From germline, CDR1 is ENHRY and CDR2 SYGVKD. V lost 3 bases and J lost 7, with 13 bases in between. The CDR3 DNA reads TGTGCCATCAGTGAAGGGGCAATAGGGAATTCACCCCTCCACTTT. Its protein is CAISEGAIGNSPLHF.

The V gene is TRBV2, the J gene TRBJ2-7; 8 positions agree with TRBD1. The germline V gene has CDR1 SNHLY and CDR2 FYNNEI. This CDR3 region has 13 residues. V dropped 7 bases and J dropped 4; count of bases not matched to a gene: 6. CDR3 coding DNA: TGTGCCAGCACCAAACAGGGGGGATACGAGCAGTACTTC. As protein: CASTKQGGYEQYF.

This clonotype was seen many times. The genes are TRBV5-1 and TRBJ2-7; D unresolved. The V end lost 1 base, the J end lost 5 bases, and 7 bases lay between the germline ends. This CDR3 comprises 12 residues. CDR1 is SGHRS, CDR2 YFSETQ, per germline. CDR3 region: CASSLNGNEQYF. CDR3 coding DNA: TGCGCCAGCAGCTTGAACGGCAACGAGCAGTACTTC. Using reference TRBV5-1 and TRBJ2-7 for the parts outside the CDR3, the full variable domain is KAGVTQTPRYLIKTRGQQVTLSCSPISGHRSVSWYQQTPGQGLQFLFEYFSETQRNKGNFPGRFSGRQFSNSRSEMNVSTLELGDSALYLCASSLNGNEQYFGPGTRLTVT.

This clonotype was observed at least ten times. This chain joins TRBV10-3 and TRBJ2-7; possible D gene TRBD2, 6 bases. This CDR3 spans 14 amino acids. CDR1 and CDR2 from the germline V gene are ENHRY and SYGVKD. V lost 4 bases and J lost 4, with 14 bases in between. The CDR3 protein is CAISAVSGIYEQYF. The CDR3 DNA reads as TGTGCCATCAGTGCAGTTAGCGGTATTTACGAGCAGTACTTC.

This clonotype was detected ten times or more. The DNA of the CDR3 is TGCGCCAGCAGCATAGGACAGGGGTCGTACTCTAGCACAGATACGCAGTATTTT. This codes for CASSIGQGSYSSTDTQYF. The rearrangement joins TRBV5-1 to TRBJ2-3, with 9 bases fitting TRBD1. This CDR3 spans 18 amino acids. V was clipped by 4 bases and J by 0 bases; unmatched bases: 12. The V gene's germline CDR1 is SGHRS and CDR2 YFSETQ. Complete variable domain (other parts from reference TRBV5-1 and TRBJ2-3): KAGVTQTPRYLIKTRGQQVTLSCSPISGHRSVSWYQQTPGQGLQFLFEYFSETQRNKGNFPGRFSGRQFSNSRSEMNVSTLELGDSALYLCASSIGQGSYSSTDTQYFGPGTRLTVL.

This clonotype was recorded at least ten times. CDR3: CASSLTGGTYEQYF. CDR3 sequence (DNA): TGTGCCAGCAGTCTCACGGGGGGTACCTACGAGCAGTACTTC. J is TRBJ2-7 and V is TRBV6-1; TRBD2 matches at 7 bases. The CDR3 is 14 residues long. CDR1 and CDR2 from the germline V gene are MNHNS and SASEGT. Trimming removed 5 bases from V and 2 bases from J; junction bases left unmatched: 6.

This clonotype has ten or more counts. The chain employs TRBV28 and TRBJ2-7, with unresolved D. CDR3 length equals 12 residues. Trimming shortened V by 7 bases and J by 2 bases, and 9 bases separated the two germline ends. CDR1 and CDR2 (germline): MDHEN, SYDVKM. The CDR3 is CASIGLPYEQYF. The CDR3 DNA follows: TGTGCCAGCATAGGATTACCCTACGAGCAGTACTTC.

By sample fraction, this clonotype is medium-sized. The chain employs TRBV5-1 and TRBJ2-1, with 10 bases matching TRBD2. The length of the CDR3 is 14 residues. The germline CDR1 and CDR2 sequences are SGHRS and YFSETQ. The V and J ends lost 2 bases and 6 bases, in that order; junction bases with no gene match: 2. This CDR3 is CASSLAGGPNEQFF. The CDR3 bases are TGCGCCAGCAGCTTAGCGGGGGGGCCCAATGAGCAGTTCTTC.

In this sample, this clonotype turned up a few times. The rearrangement links TRBV9 to TRBJ2-7; 9 nucleotides align to TRBD1. The CDR3 consists of 15 residues. V shed 2 bases, J shed 1 base, and the junction held 4 bases outside the gene matches. Germline loops: CDR1 SGDLS, CDR2 YYNGEE. CDR3: CASSVPGTGSYEQYF. CDR3 nucleotides: TGTGCCAGCAGCGTCCCCGGGACAGGGTCCTACGAGCAGTACTTC. Complete variable domain (other parts from reference TRBV9 and TRBJ2-7): DSGVTQTPKHLITATGQRVTLRCSPRSGDLSVYWYQQSLDQGLQFLIQYYNGEERAKGNILERFSAQQFPDLHSELNLSSLELGDSALYFCASSVPGTGSYEQYFGPGTRLTVT.

This clonotype was counted at least ten times. The junction shows a germline mismatch at one end, possibly a read error. The V call is TRBV15, the J call TRBJ2-5; D is perhaps TRBD1 (5 bases). The length of the CDR3 is 14 residues. CDR1 is LNHNV and CDR2 is YYDKDF in the germline V gene (reference sequence). The CDR3 sequence: CATSRDWGRETQYF. The CDR3 DNA sequence: TGTGCTACCAGCAGAGATTGGGGCCGGGAGACCCAGTACTTC.

The chain combines TRBV10-2 with TRBJ2-5; possible D gene TRBD1, 5 bases. Per germline, CDR1 WSHSY and CDR2 SAAADI. The CDR3 sequence is 15 residues long. Trimming stripped 0 bases from V and 4 bases from J, with 12 bases between. The CDR3 protein is CASSESLGAGETQYF. The CDR3 DNA is TGCGCCAGCAGTGAGTCGTTAGGGGCCGGAGAGACCCAGTACTTC.

This clonotype was counted many times. This chain uses TRBV4-1 with TRBJ2-7, with D possibly being TRBD2 (5 bases). Trimming stripped 3 bases from V and 7 bases from J, with 16 bases between. The CDR3 totals 14 residues. The germline V gene encodes CDR1 MGHRA and CDR2 YSYEKL. In DNA, the CDR3 is TGCGCCAGCAGCCAGTCTTTATGGACGGGGGAGCAGTACTTC. This codes for CASSQSLWTGEQYF.

In regard to this clonotype: One end of the junction fails to match germline, which may point to a read error. This chain uses TRBV4-1 with TRBJ1-5; perhaps TRBD1 as D (6 bases). The length of the CDR3 is 13 residues. In germline, CDR1 is MGHRA, CDR2 YSYEKL. As DNA, the CDR3 is TGCGCCAGCAGCCTCAGGGGTAATGAGCCCCAGCCTTTT. Translated, it gives CASSLRGNEPQPF.

This clonotype was picked up many times. The chain has TRBV7-3 and TRBJ2-1, with D possibly matching TRBD2 (6 bases). Per the germline V gene, CDR1 is SGHTA and CDR2 is FQGTGA. Trimming left V 5 bases short and J 9 bases short, with 14 bases between. This CDR3 has 13 residues. CDR3 sequence reads: CASSAPEGGEQFF. In DNA, the CDR3 is TGTGCCAGCAGCGCACCCGAGGGAGGTGAGCAGTTCTTC.

This clonotype was detected a few times. This chain links TRBV6-5 with TRBJ2-3; no clear D. Per germline, CDR1 MNHEY and CDR2 SVGAGI. This CDR3 region has 14 residues. V was cut by 6 bases and J by 2 bases, with 12 bases left in between. CDR3 amino acids: CASSFSRSTDTQYF. The DNA for the CDR3 is TGTGCCAGCAGCTTTTCCCGATCCACAGATACGCAGTATTTT.

This clonotype has a count of ten or more. The chain uses TRBV28 and TRBJ2-3, with 8 nucleotides matching TRBD2. V lost 7 bases to trimming and J lost 4 bases; unmatched junction nucleotides: 7. The CDR3 runs to 14 residues. CDR1 is MDHEN and CDR2 is SYDVKM in the germline V gene. The CDR3 sequence is CASTERGYADTQYF. DNA for the CDR3: TGTGCCAGCACAGAGCGGGGGTACGCAGATACGCAGTATTTT. The full variable domain, its missing parts supplied by reference TRBV28 and TRBJ2-3, is DVKVTQSSRYLVKRTGEKVFLECVQDMDHENMFWYRQDPGLGLRLIYFSYDVKMKEKGDIPEGYSVSREKKERFSLILESASTNQTSMYLCASTERGYADTQYFGPGTRLTVL.

At least ten counts were recorded for this clonotype. The chain has TRBV7-2 and TRBJ2-7; D is unresolved. The germline CDR1 and CDR2 sequences are SGHTA and FQGNSA. This CDR3 has 13 residues. V was pared by 5 bases and J by 1 base, with 9 bases between. CDR3 in amino acids: CASSRQGSYEQYF. CDR3 sequence (DNA): TGTGCCAGCAGCCGACAAGGTTCCTACGAGCAGTACTTC.

This clonotype was observed many times. This chain uses TRBV10-3 with TRBJ2-6, with a tentative D call TRBD2 (7 bases). Trimming stripped 11 bases from V and 1 base from J, with 18 bases between. This CDR3 spans 16 amino acids. Germline loops: CDR1 ENHRY, CDR2 SYGVKD. The CDR3 loop reads CARRRGGDSGANVLTF. The CDR3 nucleotides read TGTGCCCGGAGAAGGGGGGGCGATTCTGGGGCCAACGTCCTGACTTTC.